This T cell receptor (beta chain) appears in the sequencing data of a study of beta chain features in type 1 diabetes listed by TCRdb under 2018. Context from the whole study: Mean age, gender distribution, total cell number and subset yield were not different between patients and healthy donors. A total of 100 million to 110 million sorted cells were examined across all samples, and a strong correlation was observed between cell number per subset and RNA yield. The study compared TCRB repertoires of sorted circulating CD4+ T cell subsets between recently diagnosed type 1 diabetes patients and matched healthy donors. Regulatory and stem cell-like memory subsets were isolated from only 8 patients and about 8 healthy donors, whereas naive and central memory subsets came from all 30 or so donors.

For this clone: Its recognized antigen is unknown. Base qualities are missing; no much larger clone stands one base away.

Each donor gave one peripheral blood draw, averaging roughly 120 mL, which was collected into heparinised tubes. Naive, central memory, regulatory and stem cell-like memory CD4+ T cells were sorted on a BD FACSAria II using a panel including CD45RO, CCR7, CD25, CD127, CD95 and CD27. Every sorted population had a purity above 98%. PBMCs were separated immediately by Lymphoprep density gradient centrifugation and were stained directly, without being cultured. To minimize batch effects, samples were stained and sorted in pairs, one healthy donor with one patient per experiment. The paper as a whole reports these results and caveats: Because cDNA was sequenced instead of genomic DNA, highly expressing activated cells could be over-represented, though the groups showed no difference in activation or CD3 levels. Type 1 diabetes patients showed a moderate but significant shortening of TCRB CDR3 length in all four CD4+ subsets. Naive, central memory and regulatory TCRB repertoires appeared to be more similar among patients than among healthy donors. HLA sub-analyses involved small numbers of individuals, so any influence of HLA type on TCRB rearrangement remained unresolved. Shorter templates might be favored by PCR, yet because patient and control samples were amplified and corrected together, any such skew would affect both groups equally. At VDJ recombination sites, patients with type 1 diabetes made fewer insertions and deleted more nucleotides, a pattern implying thymic rearrangement abnormalities.

The entire amount of isolated RNA was reverse transcribed using the High Capacity cDNA Reverse Transcription Kit, so the sequenced TCRB transcripts were expressed ones. Naive, central memory and regulatory T cell samples underwent deep immunoSEQ sequencing, averaging roughly 3.5 million total reads per sample. Sorted cells were lysed in RLT buffer, and RNA was extracted using DNase-treated RNeasy Micro or Mini kits according to cell number. Each cell subset was processed on its own to prevent cross-contamination, while patient and healthy donor samples were processed together. Using the immunoSEQ multiplex PCR, TCRB sequences were amplified from cDNA into 87-bp fragments spanning the CDR3 region. Sequencing of the amplicons was done on the Illumina HiSeq platform. In the authors' own workflow: Synthetic template baselines were used to correct PCR bias computationally, reads within Hamming distance 2 were collapsed together, and singletons that could not be merged were discarded. Reads were aligned against IMGT to assign V, D and J genes, CDR3 length and insertions or deletions at six rearrangement sites. Within each subset, clonotype counts were normalized to the number of sorted cells before true diversity and Gini coefficients were calculated with the tcR R package. Repertoire sharing was quantified using the overlap coefficient calculated on TCRB nucleotide sequences. As a proxy for the pre-selection repertoire, out-of-frame TCRB sequences from naive cells were analyzed. In its TCRdb copy, this immuneACCESS table keeps in-frame sequences only and misses some clones. Where compared with another copy, unresolved V genes explain less than half of these, and the others have no known cause. For V, J and clone size, that table is used; D and trimming come from the DNA. The sample includes a few hundred thousand clones, with roughly an eighth observed a single time. More than 0.015% of the sample belongs to the ten largest clones.

Reading from cysteine to phenylalanine, the CDR3 counts 13 amino acids. The CDR3 DNA has 39 bases and is translated from base 1. V and J are truncated by 2 bases and 3 bases respectively, leaving an intervening sequence of 7 bases. The CDR1 and CDR2 encoded by the germline V gene (reference sequence) are PRHDT and FYEKMQ. Source material: naive CD4+ T cells from blood. What this sample's cell subset or site label stands for: true naive CD4+ T cells. The TCR sequence derives from a man aged 25-45 years with type 1 diabetes. The chain employs TRBV13 and TRBJ1-1; no D gene can be assigned with confidence. The nucleotide sequence reads as follows: TGTGCCAGCAGCTTACAACGGGACACTGAAGCTTTCTTT. Its amino acids are CASSLQRDTEAFF.